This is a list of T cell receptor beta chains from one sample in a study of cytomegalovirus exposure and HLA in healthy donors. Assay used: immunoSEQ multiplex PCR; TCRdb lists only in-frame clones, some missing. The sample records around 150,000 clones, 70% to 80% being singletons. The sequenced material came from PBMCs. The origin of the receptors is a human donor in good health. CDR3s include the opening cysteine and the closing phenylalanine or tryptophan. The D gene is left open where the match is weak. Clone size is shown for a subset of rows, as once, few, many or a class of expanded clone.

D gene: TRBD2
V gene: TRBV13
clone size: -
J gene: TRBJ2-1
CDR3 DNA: TGTGCCAGCAGCTCATGGACTAGCGGATACAATGAGCAGTTCTTC
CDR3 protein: CASSSWTSGYNEQFF

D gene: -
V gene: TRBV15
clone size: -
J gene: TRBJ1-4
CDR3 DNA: TGTGCCACCAGCAGAGATTGGCAAGATAATGAAAAACTGTTTTTT
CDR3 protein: CATSRDWQDNEKLFF

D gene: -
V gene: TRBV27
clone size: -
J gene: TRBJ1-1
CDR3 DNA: TGTGCCAGCAGTTTAAGGGGGACAACTAACACTGAAGCTTTCTTT
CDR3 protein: CASSLRGTTNTEAFF

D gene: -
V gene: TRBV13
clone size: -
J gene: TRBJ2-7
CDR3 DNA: TGTGCCAGCAGCTTAGCCCCCGGGGGAAACCACGAGCAGTACTTC
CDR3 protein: CASSLAPGGNHEQYF

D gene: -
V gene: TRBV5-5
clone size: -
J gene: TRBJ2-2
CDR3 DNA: TGTGCCAGCAGCTTTTCGGAACAGGAGACCGGGGAGCTGTTTTTT
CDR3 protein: CASSFSEQETGELFF

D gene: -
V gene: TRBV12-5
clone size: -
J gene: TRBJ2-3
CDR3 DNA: TGTGCTAGTGGTTCCTCAGTGTTGGATACGCAGTATTTT
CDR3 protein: CASGSSVLDTQYF

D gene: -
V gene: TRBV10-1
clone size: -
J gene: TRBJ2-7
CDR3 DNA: TGCGCCAGCAGTGTGGGCCCGCCCAACGAGCAGTACTTC
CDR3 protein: CASSVGPPNEQYF

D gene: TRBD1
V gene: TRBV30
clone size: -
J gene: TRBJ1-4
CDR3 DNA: TGTGCCTGGAGTGACCGTAAGGGGGCCGAAAAACTGTTTTTT
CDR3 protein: CAWSDRKGAEKLFF

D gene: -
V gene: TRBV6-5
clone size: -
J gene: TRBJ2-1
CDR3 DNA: TGTGCCAGCAGTCGACCCCCCGGGAGCTACAATGAGCAGTTCTTC
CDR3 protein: CASSRPPGSYNEQFF

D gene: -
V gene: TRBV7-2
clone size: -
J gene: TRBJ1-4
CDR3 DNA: TGTGCCAGCAGCTTAGGAGGGCTCGCTAATGAAAAACTGTTTTTT
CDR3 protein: CASSLGGLANEKLFF

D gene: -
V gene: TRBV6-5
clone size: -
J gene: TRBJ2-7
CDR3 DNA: TGTGCCAGCAGTCCTCTATACGAGCAGTACTTC
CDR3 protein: CASSPLYEQYF

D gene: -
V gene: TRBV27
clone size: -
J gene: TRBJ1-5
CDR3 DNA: TGTGCCAGCAGACAGGGAAGGGCCGCGAATCAGCCCCAGCATTTT
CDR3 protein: CASRQGRAANQPQHF

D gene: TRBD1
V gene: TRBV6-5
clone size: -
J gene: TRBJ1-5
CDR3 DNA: TGTGCCAGCAGTATAATACAGGGGGTAGGGCAGCCCCAGCATTTT
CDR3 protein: CASSIIQGVGQPQHF

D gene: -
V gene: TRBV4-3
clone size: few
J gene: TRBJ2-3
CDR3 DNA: TGCGCCAGCAGCCCTTCCCCACTCGGGCGGGACTTGGAAGATACGCAGTATTTT
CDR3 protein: CASSPSPLGRDLEDTQYF

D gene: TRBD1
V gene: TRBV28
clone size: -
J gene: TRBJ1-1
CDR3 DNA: TGTGCCAGCAGTTTGAGGACAGGGGAAGCTTTCTTT
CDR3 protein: CASSLRTGEAFF

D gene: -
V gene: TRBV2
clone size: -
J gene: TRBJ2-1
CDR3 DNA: TGTGCCAGCAGTGACTTGCGGCTTATCGATGAGCAGTTCTTC
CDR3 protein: CASSDLRLIDEQFF

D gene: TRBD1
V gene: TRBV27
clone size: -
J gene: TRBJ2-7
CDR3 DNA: TGTGCCAGCAGTTTAGAGGGACAGTCCTACGAGCAGTACTTC
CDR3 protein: CASSLEGQSYEQYF

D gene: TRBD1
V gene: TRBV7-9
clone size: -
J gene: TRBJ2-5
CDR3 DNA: TGTGCCAGCAGCGCGCGGCGGGACAGGGTTCAAGAGACCCAGTACTTC
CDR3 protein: CASSARRDRVQETQYF

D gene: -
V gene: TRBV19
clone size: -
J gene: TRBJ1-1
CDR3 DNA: TGTGCCAGTAGTCGGGACACAATGAACACTGAAGCTTTCTTT
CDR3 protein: CASSRDTMNTEAFF

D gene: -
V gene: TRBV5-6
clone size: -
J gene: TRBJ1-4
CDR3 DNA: TGTGCCAGCAGTTACGACAACCTCGCGGGGGGGATTAATGAAAAACTGTTTTTT
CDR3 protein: CASSYDNLAGGINEKLFF

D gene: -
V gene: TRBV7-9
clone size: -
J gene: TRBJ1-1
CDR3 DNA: TGTGCCAGCAGCCGCCTACTGATGAACACTGAAGCTTTCTTT
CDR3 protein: CASSRLLMNTEAFF

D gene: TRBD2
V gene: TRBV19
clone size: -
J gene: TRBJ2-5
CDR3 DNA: TGTGCCAGTAGTATGGTGTGGGGACTAGCGGGAGCGGACCAGTACTTC
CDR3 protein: CASSMVWGLAGADQYF

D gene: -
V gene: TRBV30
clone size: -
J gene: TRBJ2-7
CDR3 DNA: TGTGCCTCCCACCCCTCCGTGGAGGTACTCGAGCAGTACTTC
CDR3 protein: CASHPSVEVLEQYF

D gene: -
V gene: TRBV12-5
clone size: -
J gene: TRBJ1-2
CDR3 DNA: TGTGCTAGTGGCCCGACAGGCGAGGGAGGCTACACCTTC
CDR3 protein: CASGPTGEGGYTF

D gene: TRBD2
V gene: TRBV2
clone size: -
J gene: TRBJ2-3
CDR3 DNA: TGTGCCAGCAAACCGGGACTAGCGCTCAGCACAGATACGCAGTATTTT
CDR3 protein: CASKPGLALSTDTQYF

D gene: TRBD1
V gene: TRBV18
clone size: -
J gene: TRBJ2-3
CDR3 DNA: TGTGCCAGCTCCACAGGGGGCACAGATACGCAGTATTTT
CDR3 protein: CASSTGGTDTQYF

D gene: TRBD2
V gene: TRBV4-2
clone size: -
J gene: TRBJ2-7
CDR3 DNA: TGTGCCAGCAGCCAAGAGGGCCCGGGAGGGATCTCCCCTTACGAGCAGTACTTC
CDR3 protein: CASSQEGPGGISPYEQYF

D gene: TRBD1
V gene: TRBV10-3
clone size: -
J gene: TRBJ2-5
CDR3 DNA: TGTGCCATCAGTGACAGGGGGCAAGAGACCCAGTACTTC
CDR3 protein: CAISDRGQETQYF

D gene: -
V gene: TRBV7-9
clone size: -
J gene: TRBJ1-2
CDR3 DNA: TGTGCCAGCAGCTTAGGGACAGCTAACTATGGCTACACCTTC
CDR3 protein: CASSLGTANYGYTF

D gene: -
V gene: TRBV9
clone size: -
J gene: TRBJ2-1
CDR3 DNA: TGTGCCAGCAGCCCCTTACAGGGAGCGCCAAGCTCCTACAATGAGCAGTTCTTC
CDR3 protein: CASSPLQGAPSSYNEQFF

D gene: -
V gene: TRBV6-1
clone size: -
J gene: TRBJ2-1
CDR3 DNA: TGTGCCAGCAGCCTAGGAGGGAGCTACAATGAGCAGTTCTTC
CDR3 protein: CASSLGGSYNEQFF